The 14 T cell receptor beta chains below were found in one sample sequenced in a study of vaccination and CD4 T cells after COVID-19. Stated treatment: approximately nine-day PBMC culture with coronavirus spike peptide pools or control peptides (ViraFEST assay). Ahead of the COVID-19 pandemic (2011-2018), the CD4+ T cells of the unexposed donor were collected. The antigens of these receptors remain unknown. Cultured CD4+ T-cell DNA underwent Oncomine TCR Beta short-read sequencing. TCRdb re-analysed the PCR reads in MiXCR, keeping a single row per CDR3 protein. The profile shows about 8,400 distinct CDR3 sequences, 40% to 45% of them singletons. What was sequenced was CD4+ T cells from blood, cultured in vitro. All receptors come from a human donor in good health.

The rearrangement joins TRBV11-1 to TRBJ1-6; D ambiguous. This CDR3 has 13 amino acids. Germline assignment: CDR1 SGHAT and CDR2 FQDESV (reference sequence). V was clipped by 2 bases and J by 9 bases, with 8 bases between them. The CDR3 sequence is CASSLSSGSPLHF. The CDR3 coding sequence is TGTGCCAGCAGCTTAAGTTCCGGTTCACCCCTCCACTTT.

The chain couples TRBV5-4 to TRBJ1-1; 8 bases map to TRBD1. From germline, CDR1 is SGHNT and CDR2 YYREEE (reference sequence). V dropped 7 bases and J dropped 8; count of bases not matched to a gene: 10. The CDR3 is made up of 13 amino acids. CDR3 coding DNA: TGTGCCAGCCGATCAGATCAGGGGGCCGAAGCTTTCTTT. Translation: CASRSDQGAEAFF.

The rearrangement joins TRBV11-2 to TRBJ2-5; D is ambiguous. Germline CDR1 is SGHAT and CDR2 is FQNNGV. This CDR3 contains 14 residues. With 1 base removed from V and 3 bases from J, the gap between germline ends came to 9 bases. CDR3 sequence: CASSLGPTKETQYF. The CDR3 coding sequence is TGTGCCAGCAGCTTAGGGCCGACAAAAGAGACCCAGTACTTC.

The chain combines TRBV20-1 with TRBJ2-7, with 7 bases fitting TRBD2. The CDR3 covers 14 residues. V was pared by 6 bases and J by 6 bases, with 14 bases of the junction left unmatched. The germline V gene has CDR1 DFQATT and CDR2 SNEGSKA (reference sequence). The CDR3 bases are TGCAGTGCCTCAGCTCGAGCGGGGACTGGCGAGCAGTACTTC. It specifies CSASARAGTGEQYF.

This chain uses TRBV7-2 with TRBJ2-1; no firm D call. The CDR3 is 14 residues long. From germline, CDR1 is SGHTA and CDR2 FQGNSA. V lost 1 base and J lost 4, with 8 bases in between. CDR3 sequence reads: CASSLGQIYNEQFF. In DNA form, the CDR3 reads TGTGCCAGCAGCTTAGGTCAGATTTACAATGAGCAGTTCTTC.

This chain joins TRBV30 and TRBJ1-2, with D possibly TRBD1 on 5 matching bases. The V gene lost 3 bases and the J gene lost 8 bases, with 16 bases spanning the gap. This CDR3 spans 13 amino acids. Germline values: CDR1 GTSNPN, CDR2 SVGIG (reference sequence). CDR3 residues: CAWRGQGLLGYTF. CDR3 DNA sequence: TGTGCCTGGAGGGGCCAGGGATTGTTAGGCTACACCTTC. Looking up the rest from reference TRBV30 and TRBJ1-2 gives the full variable domain: SQTIHQWPATLVQPVGSPLSLECTVEGTSNPNLYWYRQAAGRGLQLLFYSVGIGQISSEVPQNLSASRPQDRQFILSSKKLLLSDSGFYLCAWRGQGLLGYTFGSGTRLTVV.

This clonotype appeared a few times. This chain connects TRBV6-1 to TRBJ1-6; D is possibly TRBD1 (5 bases). CDR1 is MNHNS, CDR2 SASEGT, per germline. The CDR3 runs to 15 residues. V was cut by 3 bases and J by 7 bases, with 13 bases left in between. In DNA form, the CDR3 reads TGTGCCAGCAGTGACAGAGGGACGGAAAATTCACCCCTCCACTTT. Protein: CASSDRGTENSPLHF.

The rearrangement uses TRBV9 and TRBJ2-5, with 8 bases that match TRBD1. V trimming: 3 bases; J trimming: 1 base; junction bases outside the gene matches: 11. Germline loops: CDR1 SGDLS, CDR2 YYNGEE. The CDR3 is 17 residues long. The CDR3 protein is CASSGNPGDRIQETQYF. The CDR3 nucleotides read TGTGCCAGCAGCGGAAACCCAGGGGACAGGATCCAAGAGACCCAGTACTTC.

The rearrangement uses TRBV6-2 or TRBV6-3 and TRBJ2-7; D not resolved. The CDR3 spans 12 residues. Trimming removed 5 bases from V and 6 bases from J, with 11 bases in between. Germline CDR1 reads MNHEY; CDR2 reads SVGEGT. The CDR3 DNA reads TGTGCCAGCAGTCGCAGCCTTGGCGAGCAGTACTTC. It translates to CASSRSLGEQYF.

This clonotype was counted only a few times. This chain connects TRBV27 to TRBJ1-1; no clear D. CDR3 length: 13 residues. The V end lost 3 bases, the J end lost 5 bases, and 10 bases lay between the germline ends. Germline lookup yields CDR1 MNHEY and CDR2 SMNVEV (reference sequence). The DNA for the CDR3 is TGTGCCAGCAGTTTCACATGGAGGACTGAAGCTTTCTTT. It encodes CASSFTWRTEAFF.

The chain links TRBV19 to TRBJ1-1; the D is unclear. V gave up 5 bases and J gave up 1 base, with 14 bases separating them. Germline V gives CDR1 LNHDA, CDR2 SQIVND (reference sequence). This CDR3 comprises 15 residues. The CDR3 region is CASSAPRGGNTEAFF. Here the CDR3 DNA reads TGTGCCAGTAGTGCCCCACGGGGAGGGAACACTGAAGCTTTCTTT.

This clonotype turned up a few times. The genes are TRBV4-1 and TRBJ1-2; 11 bases match TRBD1. Per the germline V gene, CDR1 is MGHRA and CDR2 is YSYEKL. The CDR3 has 17 amino acids. The ends lost 2 bases at V and 3 bases at J; junction bases unmatched: 8. The CDR3 protein is CASSQKGTGGIYYGYTF. Written as DNA, the CDR3 is TGCGCCAGCAGCCAAAAGGGGACAGGGGGGATTTACTATGGCTACACCTTC.

This chain joins TRBV7-9 and TRBJ1-2; no reliable D call. Trimming cost V 7 bases and J 2 bases, with 17 bases left between them. The CDR3 consists of 15 residues. Germline V gene lookup returns CDR1 SEHNR and CDR2 FQNEAQ (reference sequence). The DNA of the CDR3 is TGTGCCAGCACAGTAGGGCAGAGGATAAACTATGGCTACACCTTC. The encoded protein is CASTVGQRINYGYTF.

The V call is TRBV6-1, the J call TRBJ2-3, with D possibly TRBD2 on 7 matching bases. The germline gives CDR1 MNHNS, CDR2 SASEGT. CDR3 size: 14 residues. Trimming left V 6 bases short and J 14 bases short, with 24 bases between. The CDR3: CASSLPETGGGRYF. CDR3 nucleotide sequence: TGTGCCAGCAGCCTCCCCGAAACGGGGGGCGGTCGGTATTTT.